The source of this TCR beta chain is a study of tumor-infiltrating lymphocytes in oesophageal squamous cell carcinoma. TCRdb re-called the PCR reads through MiXCR, storing one row per CDR3 protein. The table has about 12,000 distinct CDR3 sequences, roughly 50% seen once; the top ten hold over 25%. This clonotype appeared once. Germline-derived CDR1 and CDR2 are MDHEN and SYDVKM. The V and J ends lost 1 base and 6 bases, in that order; junction bases with no gene match: 5. This CDR3 has 16 amino acids. The sample consisted of esophageal tumor tissue. The sequence came from a female donor with esophageal squamous cell carcinoma. J is TRBJ2-1 and V is TRBV28; TRBD1 agrees at 11 bases. The chain's CDR3 is CASSLFGTGGINEQFF. In DNA, the CDR3 is TGTGCCAGCAGTTTATTTGGGACAGGGGGGATCAATGAGCAGTTCTTC.